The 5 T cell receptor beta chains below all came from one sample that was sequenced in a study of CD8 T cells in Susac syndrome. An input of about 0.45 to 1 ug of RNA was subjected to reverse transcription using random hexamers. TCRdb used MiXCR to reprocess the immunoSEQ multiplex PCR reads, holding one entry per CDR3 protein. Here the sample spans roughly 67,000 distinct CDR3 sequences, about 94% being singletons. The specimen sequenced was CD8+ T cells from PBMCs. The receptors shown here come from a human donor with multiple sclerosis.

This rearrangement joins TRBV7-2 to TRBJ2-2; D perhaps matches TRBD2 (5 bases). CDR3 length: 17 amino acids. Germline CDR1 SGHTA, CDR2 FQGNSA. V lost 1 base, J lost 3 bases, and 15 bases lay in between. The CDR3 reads CASSLVAGSGYTGELFF. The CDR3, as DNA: TGTGCCAGCAGCTTAGTAGCCGGCTCGGGATACACCGGGGAGCTGTTTTTT.

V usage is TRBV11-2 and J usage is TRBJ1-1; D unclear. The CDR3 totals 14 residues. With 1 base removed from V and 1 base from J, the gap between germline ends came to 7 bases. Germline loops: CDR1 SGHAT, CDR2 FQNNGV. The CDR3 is CASSLVSPNTEAFF. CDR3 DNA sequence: TGTGCCAGCAGCTTAGTTTCCCCGAACACTGAAGCTTTCTTT. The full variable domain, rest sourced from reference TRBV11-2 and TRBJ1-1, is EAGVAQSPRYKIIEKRQSVAFWCNPISGHATLYWYQQILGQGPKLLIQFQNNGVVDDSQLPKDRFSAERLKGVDSTLKIQPAKLEDSAVYLCASSLVSPNTEAFFGQGTRLTVV.

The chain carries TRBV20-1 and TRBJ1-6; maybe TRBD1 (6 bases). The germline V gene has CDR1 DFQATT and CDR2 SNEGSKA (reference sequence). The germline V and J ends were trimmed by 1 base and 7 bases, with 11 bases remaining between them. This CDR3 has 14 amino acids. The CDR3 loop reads CSARGGLGNSPLHF. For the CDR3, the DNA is TGCAGTGCTAGAGGGGGGCTCGGGAATTCACCCCTCCACTTT.

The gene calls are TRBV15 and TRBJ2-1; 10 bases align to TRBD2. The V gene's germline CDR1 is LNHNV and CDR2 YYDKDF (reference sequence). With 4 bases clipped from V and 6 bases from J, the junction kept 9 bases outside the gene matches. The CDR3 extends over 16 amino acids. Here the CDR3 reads CATSTPSGGALNEQFF. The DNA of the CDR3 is TGTGCCACCAGCACACCCAGCGGGGGGGCCCTCAATGAGCAGTTCTTC.

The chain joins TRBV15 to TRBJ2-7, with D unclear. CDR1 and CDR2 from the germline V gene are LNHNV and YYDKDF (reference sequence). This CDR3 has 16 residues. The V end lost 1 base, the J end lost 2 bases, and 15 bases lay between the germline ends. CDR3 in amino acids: CATSRARLGRAYEQYF. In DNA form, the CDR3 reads TGTGCCACCAGCAGAGCCCGTTTGGGCCGCGCCTACGAGCAGTACTTC. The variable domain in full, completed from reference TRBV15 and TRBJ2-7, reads DAMVIQNPRYQVTQFGKPVTLSCSQTLNHNVMYWYQQKSSQAPKLLFHYYDKDFNNEADTPDNFQSRRPNTSFCFLDIRSPGLGDTAMYLCATSRARLGRAYEQYFGPGTRLTVT.